This T cell receptor beta chain was observed in a study of T-cell reconstitution after alpha-beta-depleted transplantation in children. A library of TCRbeta sequences, prepared with unique molecular identifiers, was generated. From the PCR reads, TCRdb called clonotypes with MiXCR, one entry per CDR3 protein. Among approximately 340,000 distinct CDR3 sequences listed, around 10% were seen once. The CDR3 has 14 amino acids. After removal of 4 bases from V and 16 bases from J, the junction contained 16 bases not matched to a gene. CDR1 and CDR2 (germline): MNHEY, SMNVEV (reference sequence). In this sample, this clonotype turned up a few times.

The chain links TRBV27 to TRBJ2-1; 7 bases agree with TRBD2. The sequence derives from a human donor who donated a stem cell graft to a child with acute lymphoblastic leukemia. The sequencing here drew on PBMCs from the stem cell graft donor, taken from the stem cell graft. DNA of the CDR3: TGTGCCAGCAGTTCCCCGGATTGGACTAGTAGACCCTTCTTC. It translates to CASSSPDWTSRPFF.